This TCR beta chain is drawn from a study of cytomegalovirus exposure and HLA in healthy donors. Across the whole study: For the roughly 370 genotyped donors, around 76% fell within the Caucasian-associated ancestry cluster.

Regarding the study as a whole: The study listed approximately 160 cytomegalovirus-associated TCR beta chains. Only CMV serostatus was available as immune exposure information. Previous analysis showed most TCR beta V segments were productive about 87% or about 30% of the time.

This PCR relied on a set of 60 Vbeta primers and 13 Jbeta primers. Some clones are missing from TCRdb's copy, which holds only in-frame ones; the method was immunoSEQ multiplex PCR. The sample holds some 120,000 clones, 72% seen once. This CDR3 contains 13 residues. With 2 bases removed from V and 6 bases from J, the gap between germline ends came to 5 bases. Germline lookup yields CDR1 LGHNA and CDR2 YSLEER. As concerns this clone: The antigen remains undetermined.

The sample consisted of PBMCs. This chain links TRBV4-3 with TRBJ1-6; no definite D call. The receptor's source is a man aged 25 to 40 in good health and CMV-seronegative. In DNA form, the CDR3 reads TGCGCCAGCAGCCAACGCGGTAATTCACCCCTCCACTTT. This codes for CASSQRGNSPLHF.